Listed here are 16 T cell receptor beta chains from one sample, sequenced in a study of CD4 T cells in relation to SARS-CoV-2 and coronaviruses listed by TCRdb under 2021. The library came from the immunoSEQ multiplex PCR assay. TCRdb provides this immuneACCESS table in a form limited to in-frame rearrangements. Some clones are lacking; in checked studies, under half of them reflect an unresolved V gene, and why the rest are absent is not known. In this sample the table shows 29,000 or so clones, around 84% of which occur a single time. More than 20% of the sample is held by the ten biggest clonotypes. CD4+ T cells from unexposed donors were collected before the COVID-19 pandemic (2011-2018). Following 10 days of culture, the EasySep CD4+ T cell isolation kit was used to isolate CD4+ T cells. These receptors are not linked to any known antigen. Sequencing input: CD4+ T cells from PBMCs, cultured in vitro. Every receptor here comes from a human donor in good health.

This chain joins TRBV7-2 and TRBJ1-6, with 9 bases that match TRBD1. CDR3 size: 16 residues. V shed 5 bases and J 10 bases; nucleotides not matched to a gene: 12. The germline CDR1 and CDR2 sequences are SGHTA and FQGNSA. CDR3 nucleotides: TGTGCCAGCAGCACAGGACAGGGGCGGGCAGGGTCACCCCTCCACTTT. Translated, it gives CASSTGQGRAGSPLHF. Using reference TRBV7-2 and TRBJ1-6 for the parts outside the CDR3, the full variable domain is GAGVSQSPSNKVTEKGKDVELRCDPISGHTALYWYRQSLGQGLEFLIYFQGNSAPDKSGLPSDRFSAERTGGSVSTLTIQRTQQEDSAVYLCASSTGQGRAGSPLHFGNGTRLTVT.

The CDR3 DNA follows: TGTGCCAGCACCAACCCAGAGGCAGGCTATGGCTACACCTTC. Protein: CASTNPEAGYGYTF. This chain connects TRBV5-6 to TRBJ1-2; D not resolved. Trimming cost V 6 bases and J 4 bases, with 16 bases left between them. Germline assignment: CDR1 SGHDT and CDR2 YYEEEE. The CDR3 is made up of 14 amino acids.

J is TRBJ2-1 and V is TRBV7-2; 7 nucleotides agree with TRBD1. The CDR3 loop spans 14 amino acids. Germline CDR1 reads SGHTA; CDR2 reads FQGNSA. The ends lost 6 bases at V and 3 bases at J; junction bases unmatched: 5. CDR3 protein: CASRAGTDYNEQFF. CDR3 in DNA: TGTGCCAGCAGAGCCGGGACAGACTACAATGAGCAGTTCTTC.

In this sample, this clone turned up once. V gene TRBV9 combines with J gene TRBJ1-3; D is possibly TRBD1 (6 bases). Germline V gene lookup returns CDR1 SGDLS and CDR2 YYNGEE. The CDR3 runs 14 residues. The germline V and J ends were trimmed by 1 base and 2 bases, with 7 bases remaining between them. The CDR3 region has the DNA TGTGCCAGCAGCGTACAGGGGACTGGAAACACCATATATTTT. It specifies CASSVQGTGNTIYF.

The V call is TRBV18, the J call TRBJ1-2; TRBD1 aligns across 9 bases. The CDR3 length is 16 residues. Germline assignment: CDR1 KGHSH and CDR2 LQKENI. V trimming: 4 bases; J trimming: 6 bases; junction bases outside the gene matches: 12. The CDR3 here is CASSLLTGTGNDGYTF. CDR3 DNA: TGTGCCAGCTCACTTCTGACCGGGACAGGGAACGATGGCTACACCTTC. Complete variable domain (other parts from reference TRBV18 and TRBJ1-2): NAGVMQNPRHLVRRRGQEARLRCSPMKGHSHVYWYRQLPEEGLKFMVYLQKENIIDESGMPKERFSAEFPKEGPSILRIQQVVRGDSAAYFCASSLLTGTGNDGYTFGSGTRLTVV.

V gene TRBV7-2 combines with J gene TRBJ1-5, with D perhaps matching TRBD1 (5 bases). The CDR3 is 16 amino acids. Trimming took off 5 bases at V and 6 bases at J, with 20 bases between the two ends. Germline V gene sequence: CDR1 SGHTA, CDR2 FQGNSA. CDR3 sequence: CASSAGPRLGGQPQHF. The CDR3 DNA follows: TGTGCCAGCAGCGCAGGGCCTAGACTGGGGGGTCAGCCCCAGCATTTT.

V and J are TRBV3-1 (or the pseudogene TRBV3-2) and TRBJ2-7; TRBD1 or TRBD2 may be the D gene (5 bases each). The CDR3 is 14 amino acids. The V end lost 2 bases, the J end lost 2 bases, and 10 bases lay between the germline ends. Germline CDR1 LGHDT, CDR2 YNNKEL (reference sequence). The CDR3 loop is CASSQLGETYEQYF. The CDR3 DNA reads TGTGCCAGCAGCCAATTAGGGGAGACCTACGAGCAGTACTTC.

This rearrangement joins TRBV7-2 to TRBJ2-5, with a weak D call TRBD1 (5 bases). Germline V CDR1 and CDR2: SGHTA, FQGNSA. There are 16 residues in the CDR3. V was clipped by 2 bases and J by 2 bases, with 15 bases between them. The CDR3 nucleotides read TGTGCCAGCAGCTTATCAGCAGGGCAGCCGCAAGAGACCCAGTACTTC. This gives the protein CASSLSAGQPQETQYF.

This clone was picked up a small number of times. The chain uses TRBV5-5 and TRBJ1-5; the match to TRBD1 covers 8 bases. The germline CDR1 and CDR2 sequences are SGHKS and YYEKEE (reference sequence). This CDR3 is built from 14 residues. J lost 0 bases, V lost 5 bases, and 1 base had no gene match. CDR3 amino acids: CASRGQDSNQPQHF. CDR3 in DNA: TGTGCCAGCAGGGGACAGGATAGCAATCAGCCCCAGCATTTT. Together with reference TRBV5-5 and TRBJ1-5, the CDR3 gives the full variable domain: DAGVTQSPTHLIKTRGQQVTLRCSPISGHKSVSWYQQVLGQGPQFIFQYYEKEERGRGNFPDRFSARQFPNYSSELNVNALLLGDSALYLCASRGQDSNQPQHFGDGTRLSIL.

This clone was seen a handful of times. The chain combines TRBV11-2 with TRBJ1-6; 8 bases are shared with TRBD1. After removal of 5 bases from V and 7 bases from J, the junction contained 7 bases not matched to a gene. CDR3 length: 15 residues. Germline V gene sequence: CDR1 SGHAT, CDR2 FQNNGV. CDR3: CASSQTGDQNSPLHF. In DNA form, the CDR3 reads TGTGCCAGCAGCCAGACAGGGGATCAAAATTCACCCCTCCACTTT.

This chain links TRBV6-5 with TRBJ2-2; 8 bases match TRBD2. With 2 bases clipped from V and 3 bases from J, the junction kept 2 bases outside the gene matches. This CDR3 has 15 residues. Germline-derived CDR1 and CDR2 are MNHEY and SVGAGI. The CDR3 loop reads CASSYRGGYTGELFF. The CDR3 DNA is TGTGCCAGCAGTTACCGGGGGGGGTACACCGGGGAGCTGTTTTTT.

This chain uses TRBV6-2 or TRBV6-3 with TRBJ2-4; no clear D gene. The CDR3 covers 15 residues. Germline V gene sequence: CDR1 MNHEY, CDR2 SVGEGT. V dropped 3 bases and J dropped 0 bases, with 9 bases sitting between them. CDR3 coding DNA: TGTGCCAGCAGTTATCATACACTAGCCAAAAACATTCAGTACTTC. Translated: CASSYHTLAKNIQYF.

This chain connects TRBV4-1 to TRBJ2-3; 10 positions match TRBD2. J gave up 5 bases and V 7 bases, and 9 bases lay outside the gene matches. Germline CDR1 is MGHRA and CDR2 is YSYEKL. This CDR3 contains 15 residues. The CDR3 protein is CASKLLAGAGDTQYF. CDR3 nucleotide sequence: TGCGCCAGCAAGTTGCTAGCGGGAGCCGGAGATACGCAGTATTTT.

CDR3 protein: CASSLARENTGELFF. CDR3 DNA sequence: TGTGCCAGCAGCTTGGCGCGGGAGAACACCGGGGAGCTGTTTTTT. V gene TRBV5-6 combines with J gene TRBJ2-2; a possible D gene is TRBD2 (6 bases). The V gene's germline CDR1 is SGHDT and CDR2 YYEEEE. V gave up 0 bases and J gave up 1 base, with 7 bases separating them. The CDR3 covers 15 residues. The whole variable domain, filled in from reference TRBV5-6 and TRBJ2-2, reads DAGVTQSPTHLIKTRGQQVTLRCSPKSGHDTVSWYQQALGQGPQFIFQYYEEEERQRGNFPDRFSGHQFPNYSSELNVNALLLGDSALYLCASSLARENTGELFFGEGSRLTVL.

The chain employs TRBV19 and TRBJ2-3, with a weak D call TRBD2 (6 bases). The CDR3 is 17 residues long. The germline gives CDR1 LNHDA, CDR2 SQIVND (reference sequence). Between the trimmed V and J ends, which lost 7 bases and 2 bases, there was a span of 22 bases. The chain's CDR3 is CASTLYPQGGATDTQYF. In DNA, the CDR3 is TGTGCCAGTACCCTCTACCCCCAGGGCGGGGCCACAGATACGCAGTATTTT.

The rearrangement uses TRBV9 and TRBJ2-1, with 8 bases aligning to TRBD2. The CDR3 runs to 13 residues. Unmatched junction bases numbered 8, after V lost 3 bases and J lost 12 bases. CDR1 is SGDLS and CDR2 is YYNGEE in the germline V gene. The CDR3 bases are TGTGCCAGCAGCGCCGATAGCGGGGTGAGGCAGTTCTTC. This sequence encodes CASSADSGVRQFF.